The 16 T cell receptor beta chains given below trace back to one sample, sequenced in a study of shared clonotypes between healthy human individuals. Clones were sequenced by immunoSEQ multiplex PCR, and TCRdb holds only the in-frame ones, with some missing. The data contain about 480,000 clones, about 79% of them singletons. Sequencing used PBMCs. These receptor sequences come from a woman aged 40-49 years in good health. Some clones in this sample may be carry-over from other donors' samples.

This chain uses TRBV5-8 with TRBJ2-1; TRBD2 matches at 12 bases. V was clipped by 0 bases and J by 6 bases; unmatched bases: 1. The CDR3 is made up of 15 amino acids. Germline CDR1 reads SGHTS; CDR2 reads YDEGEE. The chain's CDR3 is CASSLGLAGANEQFF. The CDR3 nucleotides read TGTGCCAGCAGCTTGGGACTAGCGGGGGCCAATGAGCAGTTCTTC.

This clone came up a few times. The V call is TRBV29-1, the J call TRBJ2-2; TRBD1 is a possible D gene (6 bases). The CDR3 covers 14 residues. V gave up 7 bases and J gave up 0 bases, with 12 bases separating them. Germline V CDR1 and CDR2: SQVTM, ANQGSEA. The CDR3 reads CSGDGTPNTGELFF. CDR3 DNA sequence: TGCAGCGGGGACGGGACACCGAACACCGGGGAGCTGTTTTTT.

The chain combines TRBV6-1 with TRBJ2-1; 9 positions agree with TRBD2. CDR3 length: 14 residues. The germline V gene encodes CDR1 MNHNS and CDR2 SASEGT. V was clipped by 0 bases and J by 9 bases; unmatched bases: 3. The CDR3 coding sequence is TGTGCCAGCAGTGAAGCGCGGGGGGGTGGTGAGCAGTTCTTC. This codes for CASSEARGGGEQFF.

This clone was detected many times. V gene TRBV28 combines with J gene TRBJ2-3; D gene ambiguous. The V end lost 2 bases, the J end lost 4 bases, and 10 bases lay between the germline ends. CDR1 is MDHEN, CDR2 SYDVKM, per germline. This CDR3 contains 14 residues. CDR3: CASSLGSGADTQYF. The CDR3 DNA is TGTGCCAGCAGTTTAGGGTCAGGCGCAGATACGCAGTATTTT. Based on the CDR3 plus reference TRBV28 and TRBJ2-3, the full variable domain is DVKVTQSSRYLVKRTGEKVFLECVQDMDHENMFWYRQDPGLGLRLIYFSYDVKMKEKGDIPEGYSVSREKKERFSLILESASTNQTSMYLCASSLGSGADTQYFGPGTRLTVL.

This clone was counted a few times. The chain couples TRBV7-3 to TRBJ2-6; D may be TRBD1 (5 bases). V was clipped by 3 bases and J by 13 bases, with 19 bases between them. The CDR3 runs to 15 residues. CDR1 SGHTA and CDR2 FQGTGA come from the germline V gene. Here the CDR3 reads CASSFRTSLPEVLTF. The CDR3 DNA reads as TGTGCCAGCAGCTTTAGGACATCGCTACCCGAAGTCCTGACTTTC. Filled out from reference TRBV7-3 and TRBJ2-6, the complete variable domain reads GAGVSQTPSNKVTEKGKYVELRCDPISGHTALYWYRQSLGQGPEFLIYFQGTGAADDSGLPNDRFFAVRPEGSVSTLKIQRTERGDSAVYLCASSFRTSLPEVLTFGAGSRLTVL.

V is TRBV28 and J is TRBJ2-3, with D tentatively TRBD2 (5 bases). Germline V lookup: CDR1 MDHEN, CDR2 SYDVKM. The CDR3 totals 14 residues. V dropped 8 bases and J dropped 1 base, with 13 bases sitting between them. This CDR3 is CASGPGFRTDTQYF. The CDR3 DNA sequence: TGTGCCAGCGGACCGGGATTCCGCACAGATACGCAGTATTTT.

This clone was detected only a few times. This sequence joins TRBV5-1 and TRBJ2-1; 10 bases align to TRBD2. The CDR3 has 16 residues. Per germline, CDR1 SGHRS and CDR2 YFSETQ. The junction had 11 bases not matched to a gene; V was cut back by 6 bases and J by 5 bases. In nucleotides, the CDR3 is TGCGCCAGCACCAGCGGGAGGGCCGGGGCCCACAATGAGCAGTTCTTC. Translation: CASTSGRAGAHNEQFF.

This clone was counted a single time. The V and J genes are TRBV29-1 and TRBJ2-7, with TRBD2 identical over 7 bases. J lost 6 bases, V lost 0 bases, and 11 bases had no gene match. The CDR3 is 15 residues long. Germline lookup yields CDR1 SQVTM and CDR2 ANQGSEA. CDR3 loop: CSVEDGGSGTGEQYF. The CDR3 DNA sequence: TGCAGCGTTGAAGACGGCGGGAGCGGGACTGGCGAGCAGTACTTC.

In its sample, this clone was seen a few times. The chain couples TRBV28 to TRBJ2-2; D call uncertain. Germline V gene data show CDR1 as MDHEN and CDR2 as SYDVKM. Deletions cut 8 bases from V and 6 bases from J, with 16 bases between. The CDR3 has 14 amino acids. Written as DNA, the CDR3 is TGTGCCAGCGAGAGGTTCGGTAGTTCCGGGGAGCTGTTTTTT. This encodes CASERFGSSGELFF.

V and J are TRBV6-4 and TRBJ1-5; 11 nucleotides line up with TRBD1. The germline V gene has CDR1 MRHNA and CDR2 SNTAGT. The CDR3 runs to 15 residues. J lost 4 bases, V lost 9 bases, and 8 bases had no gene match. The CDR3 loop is CARPGDRGWNQPQHF. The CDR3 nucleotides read TGTGCCAGGCCGGGGGACAGGGGGTGGAATCAGCCCCAGCATTTT.

The CDR3 spells CAISESRGGSSYEQYF. The CDR3 nucleotides read TGTGCCATCAGTGAGTCGCGGGGCGGTAGCTCCTACGAGCAGTACTTC. The chain couples TRBV10-3 to TRBJ2-7; D might be TRBD2 (6 bases). V was cut by 0 bases and J by 0 bases, with 12 bases left in between. The CDR3 loop spans 16 amino acids. Looked up from germline, CDR1 is ENHRY and CDR2 is SYGVKD.

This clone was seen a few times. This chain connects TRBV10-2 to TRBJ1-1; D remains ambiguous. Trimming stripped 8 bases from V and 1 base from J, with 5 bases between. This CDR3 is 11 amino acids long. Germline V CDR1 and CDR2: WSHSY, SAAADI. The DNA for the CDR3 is TGCGCCAGCGTCAGGAACACTGAAGCTTTCTTT. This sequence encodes CASVRNTEAFF.

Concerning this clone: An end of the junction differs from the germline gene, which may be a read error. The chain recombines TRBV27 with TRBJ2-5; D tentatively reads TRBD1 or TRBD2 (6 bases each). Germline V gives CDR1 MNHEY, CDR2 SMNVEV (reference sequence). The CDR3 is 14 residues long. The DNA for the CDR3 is TGTGCCTGCAGTTTTAGTAGGGGGGCATTCGCCCAGTACTTC. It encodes CACSFSRGAFAQYF.

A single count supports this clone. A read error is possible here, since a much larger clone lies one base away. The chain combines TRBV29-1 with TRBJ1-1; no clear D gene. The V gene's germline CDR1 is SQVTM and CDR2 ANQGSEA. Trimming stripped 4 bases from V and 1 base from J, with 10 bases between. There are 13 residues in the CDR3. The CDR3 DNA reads TGCAGCGTTGCATTTGGTCCGAACACTGAAGCTTTCTTT. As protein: CSVAFGPNTEAFF.

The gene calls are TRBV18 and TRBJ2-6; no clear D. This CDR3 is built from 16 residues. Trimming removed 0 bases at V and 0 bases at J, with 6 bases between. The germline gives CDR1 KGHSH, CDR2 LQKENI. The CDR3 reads CASSPPQGSGANVLTF. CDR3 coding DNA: TGTGCCAGCTCACCACCACAAGGCTCTGGGGCCAACGTCCTGACTTTC.

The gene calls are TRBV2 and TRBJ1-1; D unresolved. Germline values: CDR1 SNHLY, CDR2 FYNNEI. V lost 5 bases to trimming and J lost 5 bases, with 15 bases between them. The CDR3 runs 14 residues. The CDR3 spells CASSTASRGTEAFF. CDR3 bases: TGTGCCAGCAGTACGGCCAGCCGGGGTACTGAAGCTTTCTTT.